The following is a T cell receptor (beta chain) sequence with its context. Its antigen is as yet unknown. The V gene's germline CDR1 is SGHTA and CDR2 FQGNSA. This CDR3 comprises 16 residues. After removal of 4 bases from V and 2 bases from J, the junction contained 6 bases not matched to a gene. The data are from a study of cytomegalovirus exposure and HLA in healthy donors. Findings of the study overall: A later look showed TCR association rates differing by HLA locus, highest for DRB1 and lowest for HLA-C. The study flagged 150 to 200 TCR beta chains as cytomegalovirus-associated. For TCR beta chains, V- and J-gene trimming was later linked to a missense DCLRE1C variant.

The PCR was carried out with 60 Vbeta primers and 13 Jbeta primers. Profiling relied on immunoSEQ multiplex PCR, and the TCRdb table lists in-frame clones only, not all of them. The listing contains under 200,000 clones. Sample: PBMCs. This receptor was identified in a woman between 18 and 29 years old in good health and CMV-seropositive. The chain employs TRBV7-2 and TRBJ2-7, with 12 positions matching TRBD1. CDR3 DNA sequence: TGTGCCAGCAGCTCGCCGGGACAGGGGGCCCCCTACGAGCAGTACTTC. It encodes CASSSPGQGAPYEQYF.